This T cell receptor beta chain originates from a study of T cells in Graves' hyperthyroidism and ophthalmopathy. Amplified regions were TCR beta CDR3 sequences from RNA transcripts. The primer set for the first-round RT-PCR of the TCR CDR3 was HTBI. TCRdb redid the calling of the multiplex PCR reads with MiXCR, one entry per CDR3 protein. The table has approximately 420,000 distinct CDR3 sequences, roughly 15% seen once; the top ten hold roughly 4.8%. With respect to this clonotype: What it binds is unknown.

Findings and limits, study-wide: Through a model of 13 V-J features, ophthalmopathy was separated from stable hyperthyroidism.

CDR3 length: 20 residues. Germline V gene sequence: CDR1 KGHDR, CDR2 SFDVKD. V lost 1 base and J lost 0, with 24 bases in between. This TCR derives from a woman between 18 and 29 years old with Graves' hyperthyroidism. Sequences were obtained from blood. The chain is built from TRBV24-1 and TRBJ2-7; TRBD2 is a possible D gene (6 bases). CDR3 sequence reads: CATSDFARRKYGRSSYEQYF. The CDR3 nucleotides read TGTGCCACCAGTGATTTTGCCCGACGAAAGTATGGGAGGAGCTCCTACGAGCAGTACTTC.